This entry lists 20 T cell receptor beta chains sequenced from one sample in a study of shared clonotypes between healthy human individuals. Sequencing used immunoSEQ multiplex PCR; TCRdb keeps in-frame clones, though not all of them. The data show around 1.4 million clones, around 98.5% seen once. The sample consisted of naive CD4+ T cells sorted from blood. Subset noted: CD45RA+ positively selected. All receptors come from a man in his thirties or forties in good health.

The V call is TRBV5-1, the J call TRBJ2-2, with a weak D call TRBD2 (5 bases). V was shortened by 6 bases and J by 6 bases, with 6 bases between the two germline ends. This CDR3 comprises 11 residues. From germline, CDR1 is SGHRS and CDR2 YFSETQ. The CDR3 is CASTGAGELFF. In DNA, the CDR3 is TGCGCCAGCACCGGGGCCGGGGAGCTGTTTTTT.

The chain combines TRBV27 with TRBJ2-2, with a tentative D call TRBD1 (5 bases). Between the trimmed V and J ends, which lost 10 bases and 4 bases, there was a span of 19 bases. Per the germline V gene, CDR1 is MNHEY and CDR2 is SMNVEV (reference sequence). The CDR3 is 15 residues long. The CDR3: CATQLYPGFTGELFF. In nucleotides, the CDR3 is TGTGCCACCCAATTATACCCAGGGTTCACCGGGGAGCTGTTTTTT.

The V call is TRBV5-6, the J call TRBJ2-6, with TRBD1 matching over 9 bases. J was trimmed by 0 bases and V by 3 bases; bases with no gene match: 4. The CDR3 sequence is 17 residues long. Per the germline V gene, CDR1 is SGHDT and CDR2 is YYEEEE. The CDR3, as DNA: TGTGCCAGCAGCTCGACAGGGGGTAGCTCTGGGGCCAACGTCCTGACTTTC. The encoded protein is CASSSTGGSSGANVLTF.

V and J are TRBV2 and TRBJ1-5; possible D gene TRBD1, 5 bases. The CDR3 totals 14 residues. CDR1 is SNHLY, CDR2 FYNNEI, per germline. Trimming left V 7 bases short and J 0 bases short, with 10 bases between. The CDR3 region is CASTVTVSNQPQHF. Here the CDR3 DNA reads TGTGCCAGCACTGTGACAGTTAGCAATCAGCCCCAGCATTTT.

The chain is built from TRBV5-4 and TRBJ2-1; D is undetermined. There are 14 residues in the CDR3. V was trimmed by 6 bases and J by 5 bases, leaving 15 bases between them. CDR1 SGHNT and CDR2 YYREEE come from the germline V gene (reference sequence). CDR3 coding DNA: TGTGCCAGCACCCCTGGGCGGAGCGACAATGAGCAGTTCTTC. As protein: CASTPGRSDNEQFF. The variable domain in full, with the rest retrieved from reference TRBV5-4 and TRBJ2-1, is ETGVTQSPTHLIKTRGQQVTLRCSSQSGHNTVSWYQQALGQGPQFIFQYYREEENGRGNFPPRFSGLQFPNYSSELNVNALELDDSALYLCASTPGRSDNEQFFGPGTRLTVL.

The chain joins TRBV5-6 to TRBJ2-1; 9 nucleotides line up with TRBD1. The CDR3 extends over 15 amino acids. Trimming at V came to 3 bases and at J to 4 bases, leaving 5 bases not matched to a gene. Per the germline V gene, CDR1 is SGHDT and CDR2 is YYEEEE. DNA of the CDR3: TGTGCCAGCAGCTCCGGGACAGGGAGGTACAATGAGCAGTTCTTC. This gives the protein CASSSGTGRYNEQFF.

The J gene is TRBJ2-7, the V gene TRBV6-5; 14 nucleotides agree with TRBD2. The CDR3 is 15 amino acids. Germline CDR1 MNHEY, CDR2 SVGAGI. Trimming removed 6 bases from V and 5 bases from J; junction bases left unmatched: 6. The CDR3 spells CASRRLAGGRNEQYF. The CDR3 DNA follows: TGTGCCAGCAGAAGACTAGCGGGAGGGAGAAACGAGCAGTACTTC.

This sequence joins TRBV7-8 and TRBJ1-2; D uncertain. Trimming shortened V by 2 bases and J by 1 base, and 14 bases separated the two germline ends. Germline loops: CDR1 SGHVS, CDR2 FQNEAQ. The CDR3 has 16 residues. CDR3: CASSLNRVSLNYGYTF. The CDR3 nucleotides read TGTGCCAGCAGCTTAAATCGCGTCAGTCTTAACTATGGCTACACCTTC.

This chain joins TRBV7-2 and TRBJ2-7, with TRBD2 identical over 7 bases. The CDR3 is 15 residues long. With 3 bases clipped from V and 0 bases from J, the junction kept 5 bases outside the gene matches. CDR1 and CDR2 from the germline V gene are SGHTA and FQGNSA. The CDR3 sequence: CASSFGLAASYEQYF. CDR3 coding DNA: TGTGCCAGCAGCTTTGGCCTAGCGGCCTCCTACGAGCAGTACTTC.

The chain is built from TRBV27 and TRBJ2-7; D may be TRBD1 (6 bases). Germline CDR1 is MNHEY and CDR2 is SMNVEV (reference sequence). The CDR3 contains 12 residues. Trimming stripped 5 bases from V and 7 bases from J, with 12 bases between. The CDR3: CASSTLRGEQYF. The DNA for the CDR3 is TGTGCCAGCAGTACCCTCAGGGGTGAGCAGTACTTC.

The genes are TRBV9 and TRBJ2-7; the D gene is possibly TRBD1 (6 bases). CDR1 and CDR2 from the germline V gene are SGDLS and YYNGEE. The CDR3 is 13 amino acids. The V end was cut by 0 bases, the J end by 8 bases, with 12 bases between. Here the CDR3 DNA reads TGTGCCAGCAGCGTAGAGGGCCAGGGGAAGCAGTACTTC. The encoded protein is CASSVEGQGKQYF.

The gene calls are TRBV4-3 and TRBJ1-1; D perhaps matches TRBD1 (5 bases). The CDR3 is 13 amino acids. The germline CDR1 and CDR2 sequences are LGHNA and YSLEER. Trimming stripped 3 bases from V and 3 bases from J, with 8 bases between. The CDR3 here is CASSHRADTEAFF. In nucleotides, the CDR3 is TGCGCCAGCAGCCACAGGGCGGACACTGAAGCTTTCTTT.

This sequence joins TRBV11-3 and TRBJ2-3; no firm D call. This CDR3 contains 13 residues. Germline V gene lookup returns CDR1 SGHNT and CDR2 YENEEA. Trimming shortened V by 1 base and J by 2 bases, and 4 bases separated the two germline ends. The CDR3 DNA reads TGTGCCAGCAGCTTAGTGGTCACAGATACGCAGTATTTT. This gives the protein CASSLVVTDTQYF. Combining the CDR3 with reference TRBV11-3 and TRBJ2-3 gives the whole variable domain EAGVVQSPRYKIIEKKQPVAFWCNPISGHNTLYWYLQNLGQGPELLIRYENEEAVDDSQLPKDRFSAERLKGVDSTLKIQPAELGDSAVYLCASSLVVTDTQYFGPGTRLTVL.

The rearrangement links TRBV2 to TRBJ1-2; D remains ambiguous. The V end lost 5 bases, the J end lost 2 bases, and 15 bases lay between the germline ends. Germline CDR1 is SNHLY and CDR2 is FYNNEI. The CDR3 length is 15 residues. This chain's CDR3 is CASSFLVQTNYGYTF. In DNA form, the CDR3 reads TGTGCCAGCAGTTTCTTAGTACAGACCAACTATGGCTACACCTTC.

The rearrangement uses TRBV6-1 and TRBJ2-1; 7 bases match TRBD2. J lost 12 bases, V lost 3 bases, and 8 bases had no gene match. The V gene's germline CDR1 is MNHNS and CDR2 SASEGT. The CDR3 is 13 amino acids. CDR3 in amino acids: CASSDDPAGLQFF. The CDR3 DNA is TGTGCCAGCAGTGACGATCCAGCGGGACTGCAGTTCTTC.

V is TRBV28 and J is TRBJ2-7; D ambiguous. Germline CDR1 MDHEN, CDR2 SYDVKM. This CDR3 has 14 residues. Deletions cut 6 bases from V and 1 base from J, with 13 bases between. The CDR3 DNA follows: TGTGCCAGCAGAAACCCCTCGATGTCCTACGAGCAGTACTTC. Translation gives CASRNPSMSYEQYF.

The gene calls are TRBV11-2 and TRBJ2-1; either TRBD1 or TRBD2 may fit D (5 bases each). The CDR3 consists of 18 residues. The V gene's germline CDR1 is SGHAT and CDR2 FQNNGV. The V end lost 5 bases, the J end lost 0 bases, and 20 bases lay between the germline ends. In DNA, the CDR3 is TGTGCCAGCAGCGCATTAGTCGGGGCCGGCGGCTCCTACAATGAGCAGTTCTTC. Translated, it gives CASSALVGAGGSYNEQFF.

The gene calls are TRBV5-4 and TRBJ2-5, with 7 positions matching TRBD1. CDR3 length: 14 residues. Looked up from germline, CDR1 is SGHNT and CDR2 is YYREEE (reference sequence). The V and J ends lost 5 bases and 1 base, in that order; junction bases with no gene match: 5. CDR3 nucleotide sequence: TGTGCCAGCAGAAGACAGGGATCCCAAGAGACCCAGTACTTC. This sequence encodes CASRRQGSQETQYF.

Comments on this clone: Additional DNA sequences in this sample encode the identical CDR3. The V gene is TRBV29-1, the J gene TRBJ2-7; either TRBD1 or TRBD2 may supply D (5 bases each). V lost 4 bases and J 0 bases, leaving 13 bases between the germline ends. Germline assignment: CDR1 SQVTM and CDR2 ANQGSEA. This CDR3 has 14 residues. CDR3 residues: CSVGGRGSSYEQYF. The CDR3 DNA reads as TGCAGCGTTGGGGGACGAGGGAGCTCCTACGAGCAGTACTTC.

CDR3 residues: CSVGQTNQETQYF. Written as DNA, the CDR3 is TGCAGCGTTGGACAGACAAACCAAGAGACCCAGTACTTC. This chain connects TRBV29-1 to TRBJ2-5; tentative D call: TRBD1 (5 bases). The germline V gene has CDR1 SQVTM and CDR2 ANQGSEA. V was cut by 4 bases and J by 0 bases, with 9 bases left in between. The CDR3 covers 13 residues.